The clone carrying this T cell receptor (beta chain) was observed at least ten times. Its antigen is unidentified. The source of the sample is a study of CD8 T cells in ankylosing spondylitis. Points from the study as a whole: Disease-linked clones had a CD8+ phenotype and relatively low frequency in peripheral blood. A motif in TCR beta, a set of under ten highly homologous variants, appeared characteristic of ankylosing spondylitis blood. The study looked at matched synovial fluid samples from ankylosing spondylitis patients. Disease-linked clones were reported to be significantly enriched there.

CDR3 length: 14 amino acids. Germline CDR1 and CDR2: DFQATT and SNEGSKA (reference sequence). Trimming shortened V by 0 bases and J by 4 bases, and 12 bases separated the two germline ends. A quantitative 5'-RACE method, one with molecular barcodes, was used to make TCR beta libraries. TCRdb analysed the 5' RACE reads with MiXCR anew, one entry per CDR3 protein. The sample lists a few hundred thousand distinct CDR3 sequences; roughly a quarter were seen once. This sequence was found in a male donor with ankylosing spondylitis or in good health (not recorded which). Input material: blood, either unsorted or a sorted T cell fraction (not recorded which). J is TRBJ2-5 and V is TRBV20-1, with a weak D call TRBD2 (6 bases). CDR3 nucleotide sequence: TGCAGTGCTAGAGACAGGGTCGGGGGAGAGACCCAGTACTTC. Its protein is CSARDRVGGETQYF.